Each of the 16 T cell receptor beta chains below was sequenced from the same sample in a study of blood T cell repertoires in COVID-19. This table comes from immunoSEQ multiplex PCR, and its TCRdb copy is limited to in-frame clones, with some not included. The profile shows 130,000 to 150,000 clones, approximately 88% of them singletons. The sequenced material came from peripheral blood. All receptors derive from a man in his sixties or seventies with acute or convalescent COVID-19.

This chain uses TRBV30 with TRBJ1-3; D possibly corresponds to TRBD1 (5 bases). This CDR3 has 16 residues. Per germline, CDR1 GTSNPN and CDR2 SVGIG (reference sequence). The V end was cut by 7 bases, the J end by 0 bases, with 19 bases between. In DNA form, the CDR3 reads TGTGCCTATCGACAGAGACCATTTTTCTCTGGAAACACCATATATTTT. Protein product: CAYRQRPFFSGNTIYF.

This clone was detected only once. The CDR3 nucleotides are TGTGCCAGCACCCGGACTAGCTCCTACAATGAGCAGTTCTTC. Protein product: CASTRTSSYNEQFF. This chain uses TRBV6-5 with TRBJ2-1; 7 nucleotides match TRBD2. The CDR3 totals 14 residues. Germline CDR1 reads MNHEY; CDR2 reads SVGAGI. V lost 7 bases and J lost 0; bases outside the gene matches: 3.

This rearrangement joins TRBV19 to TRBJ1-2, with TRBD1 matching 7 bases. Germline trimming cut 7 bases from V and 4 bases from J; bases unmatched to any gene: 12. The CDR3 is 15 amino acids. Germline V gene data show CDR1 as LNHDA and CDR2 as SQIVND (reference sequence). The CDR3 loop reads CASIVGTDKIYGYTF. The CDR3 region has the DNA TGTGCCAGTATTGTCGGGACAGATAAAATCTATGGCTACACCTTC. The full variable domain, its missing parts supplied by reference TRBV19 and TRBJ1-2, is DGGITQSPKYLFRKEGQNVTLSCEQNLNHDAMYWYRQDPGQGLRLIYYSQIVNDFQKGDIAEGYSVSREKKESFPLTVTSAQKNPTAFYLCASIVGTDKIYGYTFGSGTRLTVV.

The gene calls are TRBV6-2 or TRBV6-3 and TRBJ1-6; TRBD1 might be the D (6 bases). V was shortened by 5 bases and J by 0 bases, with 11 bases between the two germline ends. CDR3 length equals 16 residues. Germline assignment: CDR1 MNHEY and CDR2 SVGEGT. This CDR3 reads CASSLRGSSYNSPLHF. CDR3 nucleotide sequence: TGTGCCAGCAGTCTCAGGGGAAGCTCCTATAATTCACCCCTCCACTTT.

This clone was seen a single time. The V and J genes are TRBV27 and TRBJ2-7, with a tentative D call TRBD2 (5 bases). The CDR3 has 19 residues. Germline lookup yields CDR1 MNHEY and CDR2 SMNVEV (reference sequence). Trimming cost V 3 bases and J 0 bases, with 24 bases left between them. The CDR3, as DNA: TGTGCCAGCAGTTTCCGTACCGGCGGGCCGGCTTTAAGCTCCTACGAGCAGTACTTC. This gives the protein CASSFRTGGPALSSYEQYF.

This chain uses TRBV10-3 with TRBJ1-1, with 8 bases matching TRBD1. The CDR3 sequence is 17 residues long. Losses at the gene ends were 3 bases for V and 6 bases for J; bases not matched to a gene: 15. The V gene's germline CDR1 is ENHRY and CDR2 SYGVKD. CDR3 region: CAISEFGQGSIRSEAFF. The CDR3, as DNA: TGTGCCATCAGTGAATTCGGACAGGGAAGTATAAGGTCTGAAGCTTTCTTT.

This chain uses TRBV6-2 or TRBV6-3 with TRBJ1-6; D might be TRBD1 (5 bases). The CDR3 length is 16 residues. Trimming removed 0 bases at V and 10 bases at J, with 16 bases between. Per the germline V gene, CDR1 is MNHEY and CDR2 is SVGEGT. The CDR3 DNA reads TGTGCCAGCAGTTACTCTTGGGGGGGGGAACTCTCACCCCTCCACTTT. Its protein product is CASSYSWGGELSPLHF.

The rearrangement links TRBV28 to TRBJ2-3, with D possibly TRBD1 on 5 matching bases. V lost 6 bases and J 11 bases, leaving 15 bases between the germline ends. Germline-derived CDR1 and CDR2 are MDHEN and SYDVKM. There are 12 residues in the CDR3. CDR3 sequence: CASSIGQKKQYF. CDR3 DNA sequence: TGTGCCAGCAGCATCGGACAAAAAAAGCAGTATTTT.

J is TRBJ1-5 and V is TRBV2; 8 nucleotides line up with TRBD1. This CDR3 contains 15 residues. V gave up 2 bases and J gave up 4 bases; unmatched junction bases: 4. Per the germline V gene, CDR1 is SNHLY and CDR2 is FYNNEI. The CDR3 loop reads CASSEQGAGNQPQHF. CDR3 sequence (DNA): TGTGCCAGCAGTGAACAGGGGGCAGGTAATCAGCCCCAGCATTTT.

The chain recombines TRBV5-4 with TRBJ2-5; possibly TRBD1 for D (5 bases). This CDR3 is built from 13 residues. Trimming cost V 0 bases and J 5 bases, with 8 bases left between them. The germline CDR1 and CDR2 sequences are SGHNT and YYREEE (reference sequence). The CDR3 is CASSLDKGETQYF. The CDR3 coding sequence is TGTGCCAGCAGCTTGGATAAGGGGGAGACCCAGTACTTC.

The V call is TRBV7-3, the J call TRBJ1-1; 7 nucleotides line up with TRBD1. CDR1 is SGHTA, CDR2 FQGTGA, per germline. With V trimmed by 5 bases and J by 4 bases, 10 bases remained unmatched. The CDR3 has 15 amino acids. The CDR3 loop reads CASSGYRGGVTEAFF. CDR3 DNA: TGTGCCAGCAGCGGTTACAGGGGCGGTGTCACTGAAGCTTTCTTT.

This clone turned up a few times. J is TRBJ1-1 and V is TRBV6-6, with 9 positions matching TRBD1. This CDR3 is built from 13 residues. Losses at the gene ends were 9 bases for V and 2 bases for J; bases not matched to a gene: 4. From germline, CDR1 is MNHNY and CDR2 SVGAGI (reference sequence). The DNA of the CDR3 is TGTGCCAGTGCGGACAGGGGAAACACTGAAGCTTTCTTT. This codes for CASADRGNTEAFF.

The chain joins TRBV12-3 or TRBV12-4 to TRBJ1-1; D may be TRBD1 (5 bases). V was trimmed by 1 base and J by 5 bases, leaving 8 bases between them. The CDR3 runs 13 residues. CDR3 coding DNA: TGTGCCAGCAGTTTAGAACAGGAAACTGAAGCTTTCTTT. Amino acids: CASSLEQETEAFF.

The chain links TRBV5-1 to TRBJ1-4; possible D gene TRBD1, 6 bases. The CDR3 spans 15 residues. Germline V gene sequence: CDR1 SGHRS, CDR2 YFSETQ. V dropped 1 base and J dropped 0 bases, with 7 bases sitting between them. The CDR3 region has the DNA TGCGCCAGCAGCTTGCAGGGGTCAACTAATGAAAAACTGTTTTTT. Translation gives CASSLQGSTNEKLFF.

The V call is TRBV27, the J call TRBJ2-5, with TRBD2 matching over 11 bases. The J segment lost 3 bases and the V segment lost 0 bases, leaving 6 bases of the junction unmatched. Germline CDR1 reads MNHEY; CDR2 reads SMNVEV (reference sequence). This CDR3 spans 17 amino acids. Here the CDR3 reads CASSLSVAGGPKETQYF. CDR3 bases: TGTGCCAGCAGTTTATCTGTAGCGGGAGGGCCCAAAGAGACCCAGTACTTC.

The J gene is TRBJ1-6, the V gene TRBV14, with a possible D match to TRBD1 (6 bases). In germline, CDR1 is SGHDN, CDR2 FVKESK. Trimming took off 4 bases at V and 8 bases at J, with 24 bases between the two ends. CDR3 length equals 18 residues. The CDR3 DNA reads TGTGCCAGCAGCCGACTTATGGGGACACCCTACTCTTATTCACCCCTCCACTTT. This translates into CASSRLMGTPYSYSPLHF.